This TCR beta chain was documented in a study of CD8 T cells in ankylosing spondylitis. TCRdb re-called the 5' RACE reads through MiXCR, storing one row per CDR3 protein. The top ten clones hold over 6.5% of a sample with roughly 48,000 distinct CDR3 sequences, about 7% of them seen once. CDR1 is ENHRY, CDR2 SYGVKD, per germline. This CDR3 spans 15 amino acids. V lost 3 bases and J lost 2; bases outside the gene matches: 4. This clonotype was seen ten or more times. The sequencing input was blood, either unsorted or a sorted T cell fraction (not recorded which). The chain carries TRBV10-3 and TRBJ2-3; 8 nucleotides match TRBD2. This receptor was taken from a female donor with ankylosing spondylitis or in good health (not recorded which). In nucleotides, the CDR3 is TGTGCCATCAGTGATGAGCGGGGGAACACAGATACGCAGTATTTT. It specifies CAISDERGNTDTQYF.